One and the same sample provided the 5 T cell receptor beta chains below, sequenced in a study of blood T cell repertoires in COVID-19. The method was immunoSEQ multiplex PCR; TCRdb's version includes in-frame clones alone and lacks a portion of them. This sample carries 170,000 or so clones, 65% to 90% of them seen once, and the ten largest clones take roughly 8.7%. Sequenced: peripheral blood. The source of these receptors is a man in his fifties with active or convalescent COVID-19.

Note on this clone: An end of the junction does not agree with germline; a read error may underlie this. The V and J genes are TRBV10-1 and TRBJ2-2, with D possibly matching TRBD2 (5 bases). CDR1 and CDR2 (germline): WNHNN, SYGVQD (reference sequence). This CDR3 comprises 16 residues. The chain's CDR3 is CASRSRPGIKHRGAVF. DNA for the CDR3: TGCGCCAGCAGGTCCCGGCCGGGGATAAAACACCGGGGAGCTGTTTTT.

The chain has TRBV30 and TRBJ1-6; D possibly corresponds to TRBD1 (5 bases). V gave up 8 bases and J gave up 6 bases, with 14 bases separating them. CDR3 length: 13 residues. Germline loops: CDR1 GTSNPN, CDR2 SVGIG (reference sequence). CDR3 coding DNA: TGTGCCAGGGGTGGAGAATTTAATTCACCCCTCCACTTT. It yields the protein CARGGEFNSPLHF. Using reference TRBV30 and TRBJ1-6 for the parts outside the CDR3, the full variable domain is SQTIHQWPATLVQPVGSPLSLECTVEGTSNPNLYWYRQAAGRGLQLLFYSVGIGQISSEVPQNLSASRPQDRQFILSSKKLLLSDSGFYLCARGGEFNSPLHFGNGTRLTVT.

The V and J genes are TRBV4-1 and TRBJ2-1; 9 bases line up with TRBD1. V was clipped by 4 bases and J by 10 bases; unmatched bases: 11. Germline CDR1 is MGHRA and CDR2 is YSYEKL. The CDR3 has 15 amino acids. CDR3 in DNA: TGCGCCAGCAGCCGCCGGGACAGGGAGAAGCGGGAGCAGTTCTTC. Amino acid sequence: CASSRRDREKREQFF.

The CDR3 bases are TGCAGCGTTGAAGATTTTGGGGGCTGGGAGACCCAGTACTTC. This encodes CSVEDFGGWETQYF. The chain couples TRBV29-1 to TRBJ2-5, with a possible D match to TRBD1 (6 bases). The CDR3 totals 14 residues. V lost 0 bases to trimming and J lost 5 bases, with 13 bases between them. Per the germline V gene, CDR1 is SQVTM and CDR2 is ANQGSEA.

The gene calls are TRBV29-1 and TRBJ2-7, with 8 bases matching TRBD1. This CDR3 spans 14 amino acids. In germline, CDR1 is SQVTM, CDR2 ANQGSEA. V was clipped by 0 bases and J by 5 bases; unmatched bases: 6. The CDR3 here is CSVEDWQGANEQYF. DNA for the CDR3: TGCAGCGTTGAAGATTGGCAGGGGGCGAACGAGCAGTACTTC.